Listed below are T cell receptor beta chains from one sample, sequenced in a study of T cell responses to AZD1222 COVID-19 vaccine. Produced via immunoSEQ multiplex PCR; TCRdb's table is partial and in-frame only. The data hold around 130,000 clones, with roughly 90% observed a single time. The specimen comprised peripheral blood, sampled 28 days after the second AZD1222 dose. The receptor source for this set is an adult who received the AZD1222 COVID-19 vaccine. Both conserved end residues are part of each CDR3. D genes are given only for firm matches. Clone size is shown for a subset of rows, as once, few, many or a class of expanded clone.

J: TRBJ2-7; size: -; D: -; V: TRBV5-4; DNA: TGTGCCAGCAGCTTGGGGGAGGGGGGTCGAAGCGCCTTGTACTTC; CDR3: CASSLGEGGRSALYF
J: TRBJ1-5; size: -; D: -; V: TRBV2; DNA: TGTGCCAGCAGTGAAAATAGGGCAGGCAATCAGCCCCAGCATTTT; CDR3: CASSENRAGNQPQHF
J: TRBJ1-2; size: -; D: TRBD1; V: TRBV5-1; DNA: TGCGCCAGCAGCTCCACAGGGGAGTATGGCTACACCTTC; CDR3: CASSSTGEYGYTF
J: TRBJ1-6; size: -; D: -; V: TRBV4-3; DNA: TGCGCCAGCAGCCAAGATCGGGGTTATTCACCCCTCCACTTT; CDR3: CASSQDRGYSPLHF
J: TRBJ1-3; size: -; D: -; V: TRBV6-5; DNA: TGTGCCAGCAGTCGACTGAACTCTGGAAACACCATATATTTT; CDR3: CASSRLNSGNTIYF
J: TRBJ2-1; size: -; D: -; V: TRBV7-2; DNA: TGTGCCAGCAGCTGGTACGGCGGGACGTCCTACAATGAGCAGTTCTTC; CDR3: CASSWYGGTSYNEQFF
J: TRBJ1-1; size: -; D: -; V: TRBV5-6; DNA: TGTGCCAGCAGCTTGAGGGGCGGGTTCGGGGCGCGGGTTGAAGCTTTCTTT; CDR3: CASSLRGGFGARVEAFF
J: TRBJ2-3; size: once; D: TRBD2; V: TRBV3-1/TRBV3-2; DNA: TGTGCCAGCAGCCAAGAAGGCTTGGGACTAGCGGGGTATACGCAGTATTTT; CDR3: CASSQEGLGLAGYTQYF
J: TRBJ2-5; size: -; D: TRBD2; V: TRBV28; DNA: TGTGCCAGCAGTCTAATAGCGGGATCAGAGACCCAGTACTTC; CDR3: CASSLIAGSETQYF
J: TRBJ2-7; size: -; D: -; V: TRBV3-1/TRBV3-2; DNA: TGTGCCAGCAGCCAGGCCGGGACAACTACCTACGAGCAGTACTTC; CDR3: CASSQAGTTTYEQYF
J: TRBJ1-2; size: -; D: TRBD1; V: TRBV6-5; DNA: TGTGCCAGCAGTTACCACCGGGACAGGGACTATGGCTACACCTTC; CDR3: CASSYHRDRDYGYTF
J: TRBJ2-3; size: -; D: TRBD2; V: TRBV25-1; DNA: TGTGCCACCCGAGGACTAGCGGGGATAGGTAGTGCAGATACGCAGTATTTT; CDR3: CATRGLAGIGSADTQYF
J: TRBJ2-7; size: -; D: -; V: TRBV2; DNA: TGTGCCAGCAGCCCACACCAGGGACTCCCTAAGTACGAGCAGTACTTC; CDR3: CASSPHQGLPKYEQYF
J: TRBJ1-4; size: -; D: TRBD1; V: TRBV18; DNA: TGTGCCAGCTCACCCCAGGGGGCGCTTTCAACTAATGAAAAACTGTTTTTT; CDR3: CASSPQGALSTNEKLFF
J: TRBJ1-2; size: -; D: -; V: TRBV30; DNA: TGTGCCTGGAGCGGGTATGGCTACACCTTC; CDR3: CAWSGYGYTF
J: TRBJ1-6; size: -; D: -; V: TRBV12-5; DNA: TGTGCTAGTGGTCCCGATGGGAATCGGTCACCCCTCCACTTT; CDR3: CASGPDGNRSPLHF
J: TRBJ1-2; size: -; D: TRBD1; V: TRBV5-4; DNA: TGTGCCAGCAATATACAGGGACAGAACTATGGCTACACCTTC; CDR3: CASNIQGQNYGYTF
J: TRBJ1-4; size: -; D: -; V: TRBV7-9; DNA: TGTGCCAGCAGCTTTTCGAAAGAAAAACTGTTTTTT; CDR3: CASSFSKEKLFF
J: TRBJ2-7; size: -; D: -; V: TRBV12-3/TRBV12-4; DNA: TGTGCCAGCCGCTCGGGGGGCTTGTACGAGCAGTACTTC; CDR3: CASRSGGLYEQYF
J: TRBJ1-2; size: -; D: -; V: TRBV6-4; DNA: TGTGCCAGCAGTGACTTCAGGGGCGGTGGCTACACCTTC; CDR3: CASSDFRGGGYTF
J: TRBJ2-2; size: -; D: -; V: TRBV28; DNA: TGTGCCAGCAGTTTATTGGATCGGGAGCTGTTTTTT; CDR3: CASSLLDRELFF
J: TRBJ2-1; size: -; D: -; V: TRBV4-3; DNA: TGCGCCAGCAGCCAAGATAGGGGCCCTAGCGTTGATGAGCAGTTCTTC; CDR3: CASSQDRGPSVDEQFF